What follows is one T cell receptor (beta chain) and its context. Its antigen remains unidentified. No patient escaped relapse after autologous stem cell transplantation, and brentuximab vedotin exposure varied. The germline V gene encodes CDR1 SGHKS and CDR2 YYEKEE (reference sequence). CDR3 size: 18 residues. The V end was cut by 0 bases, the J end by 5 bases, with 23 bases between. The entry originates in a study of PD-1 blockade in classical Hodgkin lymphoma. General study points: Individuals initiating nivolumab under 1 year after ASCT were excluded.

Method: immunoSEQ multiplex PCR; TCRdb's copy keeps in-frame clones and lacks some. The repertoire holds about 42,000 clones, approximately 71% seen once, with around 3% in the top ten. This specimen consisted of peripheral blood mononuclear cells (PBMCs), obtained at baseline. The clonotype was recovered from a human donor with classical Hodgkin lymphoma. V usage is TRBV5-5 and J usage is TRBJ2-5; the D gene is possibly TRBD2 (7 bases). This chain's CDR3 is CASSLETMGGAATETQYF. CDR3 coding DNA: TGTGCCAGCAGCTTGGAGACTATGGGGGGGGCCGCTACGGAGACCCAGTACTTC.